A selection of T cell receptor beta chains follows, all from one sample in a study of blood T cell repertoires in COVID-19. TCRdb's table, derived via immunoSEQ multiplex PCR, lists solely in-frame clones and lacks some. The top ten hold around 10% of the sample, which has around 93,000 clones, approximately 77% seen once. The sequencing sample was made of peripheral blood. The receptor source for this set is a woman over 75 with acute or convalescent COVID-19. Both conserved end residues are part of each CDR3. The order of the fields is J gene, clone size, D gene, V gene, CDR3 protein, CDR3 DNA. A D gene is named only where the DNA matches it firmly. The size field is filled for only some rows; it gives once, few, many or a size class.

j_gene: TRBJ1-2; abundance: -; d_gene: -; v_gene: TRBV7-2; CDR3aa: CASSTGTVAGYTF; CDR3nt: TGTGCCAGCAGCACCGGGACTGTGGCGGGCTACACCTTC
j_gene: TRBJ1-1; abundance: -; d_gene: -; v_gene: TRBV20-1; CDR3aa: CSAGASFF; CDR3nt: TGCAGTGCTGGAGCTTCTTTCTTT
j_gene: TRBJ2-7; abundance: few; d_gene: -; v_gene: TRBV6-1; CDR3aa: CASSEQGSSYEQYF; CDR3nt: TGTGCCAGCAGTGAACAGGGGTCATCCTACGAGCAGTACTTC
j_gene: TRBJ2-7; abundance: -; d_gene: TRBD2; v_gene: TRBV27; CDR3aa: CASSLRNAASGKSIYEQYF; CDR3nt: TGTGCCAGCAGTTTACGCAACGCGGCTAGCGGGAAATCGATCTACGAGCAGTACTTC
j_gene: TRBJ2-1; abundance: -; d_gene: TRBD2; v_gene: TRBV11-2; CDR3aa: CASSPNEREGLQFF; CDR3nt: TGTGCCAGCAGCCCCAACGAGCGGGAGGGCCTTCAGTTCTTC
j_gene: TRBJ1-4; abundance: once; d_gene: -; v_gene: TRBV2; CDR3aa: CASSRSGASTNEKLFF; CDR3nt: TGTGCCAGCAGCAGATCAGGGGCGTCAACTAATGAAAAACTGTTTTTT
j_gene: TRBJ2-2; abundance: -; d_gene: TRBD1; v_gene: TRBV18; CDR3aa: CASSGQGEAGELFF; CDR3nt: TGTGCCAGCTCCGGACAGGGAGAGGCCGGGGAGCTGTTTTTT
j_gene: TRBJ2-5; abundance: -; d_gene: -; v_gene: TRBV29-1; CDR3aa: CSVEPYGVGRETQYF; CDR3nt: TGCAGCGTTGAACCCTACGGGGTGGGAAGGGAGACCCAGTACTTC
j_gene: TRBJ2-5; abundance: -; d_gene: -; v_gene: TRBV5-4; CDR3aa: CASSLGAGQETQYF; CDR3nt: TGTGCCAGCAGCTTGGGGGCCGGACAAGAGACCCAGTACTTC
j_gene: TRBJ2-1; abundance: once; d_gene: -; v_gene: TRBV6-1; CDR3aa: CASSEDRVVNEQFF; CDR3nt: TGTGCCAGCAGTGAAGATAGAGTGGTAAATGAGCAGTTCTTC
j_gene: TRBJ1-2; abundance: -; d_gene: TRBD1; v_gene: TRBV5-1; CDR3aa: CASSRDPGQGDGYTF; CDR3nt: TGCGCCAGCAGCCGCGACCCGGGACAGGGGGATGGCTACACCTTC
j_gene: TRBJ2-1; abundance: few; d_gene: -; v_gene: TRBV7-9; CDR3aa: CASSRTVFPRFF; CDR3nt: TGTGCCAGCAGCCGGACAGTTTTTCCCAGATTCTTC